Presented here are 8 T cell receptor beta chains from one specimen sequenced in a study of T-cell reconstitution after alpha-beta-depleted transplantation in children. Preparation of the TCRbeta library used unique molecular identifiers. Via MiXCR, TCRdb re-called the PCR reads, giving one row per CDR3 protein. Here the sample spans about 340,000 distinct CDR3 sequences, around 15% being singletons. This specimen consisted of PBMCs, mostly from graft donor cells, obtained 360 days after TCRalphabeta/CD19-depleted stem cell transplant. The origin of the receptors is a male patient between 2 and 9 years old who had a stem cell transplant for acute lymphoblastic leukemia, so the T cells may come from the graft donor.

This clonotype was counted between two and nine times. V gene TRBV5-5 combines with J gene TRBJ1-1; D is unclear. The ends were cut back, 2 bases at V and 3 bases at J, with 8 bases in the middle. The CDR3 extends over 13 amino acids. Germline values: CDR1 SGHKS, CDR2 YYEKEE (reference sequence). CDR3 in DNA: TGTGCCAGCAGCTTCCACTATTACACTGAAGCTTTCTTT. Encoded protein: CASSFHYYTEAFF.

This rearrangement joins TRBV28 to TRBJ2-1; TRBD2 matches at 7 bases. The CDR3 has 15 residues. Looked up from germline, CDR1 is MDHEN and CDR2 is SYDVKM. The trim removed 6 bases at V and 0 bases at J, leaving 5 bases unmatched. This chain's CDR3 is CASSYKRGSYNEQFF. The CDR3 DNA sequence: TGTGCCAGCAGCTACAAGCGGGGCTCCTACAATGAGCAGTTCTTC.

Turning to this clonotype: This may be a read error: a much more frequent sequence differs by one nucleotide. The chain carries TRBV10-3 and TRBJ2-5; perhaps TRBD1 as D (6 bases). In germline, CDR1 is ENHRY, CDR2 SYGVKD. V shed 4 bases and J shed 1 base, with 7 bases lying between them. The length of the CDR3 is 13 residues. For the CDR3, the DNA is TGTGCCATCAGTGGGACAGCCCAAGAGACCCAGTACTTC. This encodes CAISGTAQETQYF.

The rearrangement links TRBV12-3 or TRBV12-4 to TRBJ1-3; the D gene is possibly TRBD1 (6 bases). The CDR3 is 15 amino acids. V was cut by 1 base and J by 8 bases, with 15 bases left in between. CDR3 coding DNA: TGTGCCAGCAGTTTAGACAGGGTACACGGGGACACCATATATTTT. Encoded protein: CASSLDRVHGDTIYF.

The chain's CDR3 is CSASSPGAEQYF. CDR3 nucleotide sequence: TGCAGTGCTAGTTCCCCAGGGGCCGAGCAGTACTTC. The J gene is TRBJ2-7, the V gene TRBV20-1; D possibly corresponds to TRBD1 (6 bases). Trimming removed 3 bases from V and 6 bases from J, with 12 bases in between. The germline V gene has CDR1 DFQATT and CDR2 SNEGSKA (reference sequence). The CDR3 consists of 12 residues.

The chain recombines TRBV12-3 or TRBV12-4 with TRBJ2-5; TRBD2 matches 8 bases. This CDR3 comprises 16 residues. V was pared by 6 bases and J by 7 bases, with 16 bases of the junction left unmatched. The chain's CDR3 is CASSKLAVVQEGTQYF. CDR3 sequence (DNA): TGTGCCAGCAGCAAACTAGCGGTGGTGCAAGAGGGGACCCAGTACTTC.

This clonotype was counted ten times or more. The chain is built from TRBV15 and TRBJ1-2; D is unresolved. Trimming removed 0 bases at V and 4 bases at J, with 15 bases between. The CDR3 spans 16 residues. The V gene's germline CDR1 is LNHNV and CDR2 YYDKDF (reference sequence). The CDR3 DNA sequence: TGTGCCACCAGCAGAGATCTCGGGCATCCCCGCTATGGCTACACCTTC. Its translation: CATSRDLGHPRYGYTF.

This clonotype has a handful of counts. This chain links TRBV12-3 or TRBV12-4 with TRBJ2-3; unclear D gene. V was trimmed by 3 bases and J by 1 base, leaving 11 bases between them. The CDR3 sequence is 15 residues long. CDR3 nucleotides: TGTGCCAGCAGTTTTATGGGCGGCCGCACAGATACGCAGTATTTT. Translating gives CASSFMGGRTDTQYF.